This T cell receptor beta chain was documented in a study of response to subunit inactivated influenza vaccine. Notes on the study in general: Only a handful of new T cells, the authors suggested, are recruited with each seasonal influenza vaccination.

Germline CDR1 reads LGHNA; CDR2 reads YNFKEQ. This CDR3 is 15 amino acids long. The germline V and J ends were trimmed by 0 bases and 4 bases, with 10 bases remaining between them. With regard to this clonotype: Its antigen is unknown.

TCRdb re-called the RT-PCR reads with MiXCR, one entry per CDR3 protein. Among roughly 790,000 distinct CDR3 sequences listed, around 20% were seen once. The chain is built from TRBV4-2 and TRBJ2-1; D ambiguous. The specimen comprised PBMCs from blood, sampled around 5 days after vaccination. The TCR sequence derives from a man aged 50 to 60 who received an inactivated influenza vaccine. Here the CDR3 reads CASSQEVGRYNEQFF. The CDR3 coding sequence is TGTGCCAGCAGCCAAGAGGTCGGCAGATACAATGAGCAGTTCTTC.